What follows is one TCR beta chain and its context. This sample was taken from a study of cytomegalovirus exposure and HLA in healthy donors. A multiplex PCR was run with 60 Vbeta primers and 13 Jbeta primers. Produced via immunoSEQ multiplex PCR; TCRdb's table is partial and in-frame only. The data contain about 130,000 clones, about two thirds of them seen just once; the ten biggest clones take up more than 2.5%. This clonotype was obtained from a woman aged 60 to 75 in good health and CMV-seropositive. Sequencing input: PBMCs.

Here the CDR3 DNA reads TGTGCCAGCAGCGTAGATAGGGGGCATCAGCCCCAGCATTTT. Its protein product is CASSVDRGHQPQHF. The V and J genes are TRBV9 and TRBJ1-5; TRBD1 matches at 7 bases. Trimming took 0 bases from V and 5 from J; bases not matched to a gene: 2. Germline CDR1 reads SGDLS; CDR2 reads YYNGEE. The CDR3 spans 14 residues.